These 24 T cell receptor beta chains came from one sample sequenced in a study of shared clonotypes between healthy human individuals. The protocol was immunoSEQ multiplex PCR, while the TCRdb copy is restricted to in-frame clones and leaves out a portion. The repertoire holds millions of clones, with 85% to 95% as singletons. The sequenced sample consisted of naive CD4+ T cells sorted from blood. Regarding subset: CD45RA+ positively selected. These receptors were collected from a man younger than 35 in good health.

The genes are TRBV7-9 and TRBJ1-1; D not resolved. V shed 5 bases and J shed 0 bases, with 10 bases lying between them. The CDR3 has 14 residues. Germline-derived CDR1 and CDR2 are SEHNR and FQNEAQ (reference sequence). Here the CDR3 reads CASSPNIMNTEAFF. The CDR3 bases are TGTGCCAGCAGCCCCAACATTATGAACACTGAAGCTTTCTTT.

The genes are TRBV27 and TRBJ1-5, with TRBD1 as a possible D gene (5 bases). V was shortened by 10 bases and J by 3 bases, with 13 bases between the two germline ends. The CDR3 consists of 13 residues. From germline, CDR1 is MNHEY and CDR2 SMNVEV (reference sequence). CDR3 loop: CATAGLPNQPQHF. The DNA of the CDR3 is TGTGCCACCGCGGGACTCCCCAATCAGCCCCAGCATTTT.

The chain uses TRBV7-3 and TRBJ1-1; TRBD1 agrees at 7 bases. With V trimmed by 5 bases and J by 6 bases, 6 bases remained unmatched. Germline values: CDR1 SGHTA, CDR2 FQGTGA. CDR3 length: 13 residues. The CDR3 region is CASSLRQGSEAFF. CDR3 sequence (DNA): TGTGCCAGCAGCCTAAGACAGGGCTCTGAAGCTTTCTTT.

The chain carries TRBV5-4 and TRBJ1-1; possible D gene TRBD1, 5 bases. CDR3 length: 13 residues. Germline lookup yields CDR1 SGHNT and CDR2 YYREEE (reference sequence). With 0 bases removed from V and 7 bases from J, the gap between germline ends came to 10 bases. CDR3 in amino acids: CASSLAVGHEAFF. Here the CDR3 DNA reads TGTGCCAGCAGCTTGGCCGTTGGACATGAAGCTTTCTTT.

Note on this clone: Different DNA sequences within this sample yield the same CDR3. J is TRBJ1-5 and V is TRBV7-2; D not certain. The CDR3 is made up of 15 amino acids. Germline loops: CDR1 SGHTA, CDR2 FQGNSA. Trimming took off 1 base at V and 0 bases at J, with 7 bases between the two ends. The CDR3 DNA reads as TGTGCCAGCAGCTTAGACGGAAATAGCAATCAGCCCCAGCATTTT. Its translation: CASSLDGNSNQPQHF.

This clone was seen more than once but under ten times. The V call is TRBV6-5, the J call TRBJ1-1; possibly TRBD1 for D (5 bases). The V gene lost 11 bases and the J gene lost 7 bases, with 11 bases spanning the gap. This CDR3 contains 10 residues. Per the germline V gene, CDR1 is MNHEY and CDR2 is SVGAGI. CDR3 sequence: CASGEDEAFF. The CDR3 nucleotides read TGTGCCTCGGGGGAAGATGAAGCTTTCTTT.

This chain connects TRBV9 to TRBJ2-2; D tentatively reads TRBD1 or TRBD2 (6 bases each). Looked up from germline, CDR1 is SGDLS and CDR2 is YYNGEE. The CDR3 contains 16 residues. The V gene lost 0 bases and the J gene lost 4 bases, with 13 bases spanning the gap. The CDR3 region is CASSVEGGLVTGELFF. In nucleotides, the CDR3 is TGTGCCAGCAGCGTAGAAGGGGGGTTGGTCACCGGGGAGCTGTTTTTT. The complete variable domain, with remaining parts taken from reference TRBV9 and TRBJ2-2, reads DSGVTQTPKHLITATGQRVTLRCSPRSGDLSVYWYQQSLDQGLQFLIQYYNGEERAKGNILERFSAQQFPDLHSELNLSSLELGDSALYFCASSVEGGLVTGELFFGEGSRLTVL.

V gene TRBV6-4 combines with J gene TRBJ2-4, with D maybe TRBD2 (6 bases). Trimming left V 0 bases short and J 3 bases short, with 9 bases between. Germline V gene lookup returns CDR1 MRHNA and CDR2 SNTAGT. CDR3 length: 15 amino acids. This CDR3 is CASSDSWGGKNIQYF. DNA of the CDR3: TGTGCCAGCAGTGACTCGTGGGGAGGCAAAAACATTCAGTACTTC.

The CDR3 DNA reads as TGCGCCAGCAGCCAGGGGCTCGATAATTCACCCCTCCACTTT. Its translation is CASSQGLDNSPLHF. The V call is TRBV10-1, the J call TRBJ1-6; tentative D call: TRBD1 (6 bases). Per germline, CDR1 WNHNN and CDR2 SYGVQD (reference sequence). V was trimmed by 6 bases and J by 5 bases, leaving 11 bases between them. The CDR3 extends over 14 amino acids.

This chain links TRBV7-2 with TRBJ1-3; 7 bases are a match to TRBD1. The J segment lost 4 bases and the V segment lost 3 bases, leaving 6 bases of the junction unmatched. The CDR3 has 15 residues. The germline CDR1 and CDR2 sequences are SGHTA and FQGNSA. The CDR3 DNA sequence: TGTGCCAGCAGCTTCGACAGGGCTTCAGGAAACACCATATATTTT. Protein: CASSFDRASGNTIYF.

The table lists this clone with a count of one. V and J are TRBV7-2 and TRBJ2-1; the match to TRBD2 covers 7 bases. The CDR3 covers 15 residues. V was clipped by 4 bases and J by 8 bases; unmatched bases: 11. Germline-derived CDR1 and CDR2 are SGHTA and FQGNSA. CDR3 amino acids: CASSSFAGVIYEQFF. For the CDR3, the DNA is TGTGCCAGCAGCTCCTTCGCGGGAGTTATCTATGAGCAGTTCTTC.

This CDR3 reads CASSLALGPQHF. The CDR3 coding sequence is TGTGCCAGCAGCTTGGCACTTGGGCCCCAGCATTTT. The gene calls are TRBV5-6 and TRBJ1-5; D is uncertain. The V and J ends lost 0 bases and 9 bases respectively, with 7 bases between them. The CDR3 length is 12 residues. In germline, CDR1 is SGHDT, CDR2 YYEEEE.

The V and J genes are TRBV4-2 and TRBJ1-5; D is undetermined. The CDR3 loop spans 15 amino acids. Germline-derived CDR1 and CDR2 are LGHNA and YNFKEQ. Deletions cut 0 bases from V and 0 bases from J, with 6 bases between. The CDR3 coding sequence is TGTGCCAGCAGCCAAGAGGTTGGTAGCAATCAGCCCCAGCATTTT. Translating gives CASSQEVGSNQPQHF.

The chain couples TRBV11-2 to TRBJ1-6, with 10 bases aligning to TRBD1. The germline V gene encodes CDR1 SGHAT and CDR2 FQNNGV. The V segment lost 5 bases and the J segment 7 bases; nucleotides outside the gene matches: 5. The length of the CDR3 is 15 residues. CDR3 nucleotide sequence: TGTGCCAGCAGCCAGCGGACAGGGGGGAATTCACCCCTCCACTTT. Translated: CASSQRTGGNSPLHF.

The chain recombines TRBV5-1 with TRBJ1-5, with no clear D. CDR3 length: 14 residues. Trimming took off 4 bases at V and 2 bases at J, with 10 bases between the two ends. Per germline, CDR1 SGHRS and CDR2 YFSETQ. The CDR3 DNA sequence: TGCGCCAGCAGCCTCGACAACCGCAATCAGCCCCAGCATTTT. Amino acids: CASSLDNRNQPQHF.

The chain has TRBV7-9 and TRBJ2-2; tentative D call: TRBD2 (6 bases). CDR1 SEHNR and CDR2 FQNEAQ come from the germline V gene (reference sequence). The CDR3 has 17 amino acids. With 1 base removed from V and 1 base from J, the gap between germline ends came to 13 bases. The CDR3 spells CASSLGGWRENTGELFF. The CDR3 coding sequence is TGTGCCAGCAGCTTAGGAGGATGGCGGGAGAACACCGGGGAGCTGTTTTTT. Variable domain in full (rest from reference TRBV7-9 and TRBJ2-2): DTGVSQNPRHKITKRGQNVTFRCDPISEHNRLYWYRQTLGQGPEFLTYFQNEAQLEKSRLLSDRFSAERPKGSFSTLEIQRTEQGDSAMYLCASSLGGWRENTGELFFGEGSRLTVL.

The chain uses TRBV7-9 and TRBJ2-3; no definite D call. The V and J ends lost 2 bases and 5 bases respectively, with 11 bases between them. The length of the CDR3 is 14 residues. From germline, CDR1 is SEHNR and CDR2 FQNEAQ (reference sequence). The CDR3 DNA reads as TGTGCCAGCAGCTTAAACGAGATCTTAGATACGCAGTATTTT. It translates to CASSLNEILDTQYF. Drawing the rest from reference TRBV7-9 and TRBJ2-3, the complete variable domain is DTGVSQNPRHKITKRGQNVTFRCDPISEHNRLYWYRQTLGQGPEFLTYFQNEAQLEKSRLLSDRFSAERPKGSFSTLEIQRTEQGDSAMYLCASSLNEILDTQYFGPGTRLTVL.

Of note for this clone: Distinct nucleotide sequences in the sample also encode this CDR3. V usage is TRBV7-2 and J usage is TRBJ2-1; the match to TRBD2 covers 11 bases. Germline V gene lookup returns CDR1 SGHTA and CDR2 FQGNSA. Unmatched junction bases numbered 2, after V lost 1 base and J lost 6 bases. The CDR3 is 15 residues long. CDR3 residues: CASSLELAGANEQFF. Written as DNA, the CDR3 is TGTGCCAGCAGCTTAGAACTAGCGGGAGCCAATGAGCAGTTCTTC.

This rearrangement joins TRBV7-2 to TRBJ2-1; weak D call: TRBD2 (6 bases). The CDR3 contains 13 residues. The germline V and J ends were trimmed by 6 bases and 12 bases, with 18 bases remaining between them. The germline CDR1 and CDR2 sequences are SGHTA and FQGNSA. CDR3 nucleotide sequence: TGTGCCAGCAGACCGACTAGTTCGGATAGGCAGTTCTTC. Translating it yields CASRPTSSDRQFF.

The rearrangement uses TRBV6-6 and TRBJ1-1; 9 nucleotides agree with TRBD1. CDR3 length: 15 residues. The germline V gene encodes CDR1 MNHNY and CDR2 SVGAGI (reference sequence). J lost 9 bases, V lost 6 bases, and 14 bases had no gene match. CDR3 region: CASSLSGTGIEKAFF. The CDR3 DNA reads TGTGCCAGCAGCTTATCCGGGACAGGGATCGAAAAAGCTTTCTTT.

The J gene is TRBJ1-2, the V gene TRBV19; TRBD1 agrees at 8 bases. Germline lookup yields CDR1 LNHDA and CDR2 SQIVND (reference sequence). The trim removed 8 bases at V and 3 bases at J, leaving 8 bases unmatched. There are 14 residues in the CDR3. CDR3 residues: CASAPGGADYGYTF. The CDR3 bases are TGTGCCAGTGCCCCAGGGGGCGCAGACTATGGCTACACCTTC.

The gene calls are TRBV28 and TRBJ2-3; TRBD2 aligns across 13 bases. CDR1 and CDR2 from the germline V gene are MDHEN and SYDVKM. This CDR3 region has 18 residues. V was clipped by 10 bases and J by 0 bases; unmatched bases: 13. The CDR3 DNA follows: TGTGCCAACCCACCCGGGACTAGCGGGGAACCTAGCACAGATACGCAGTATTTT. Translating it yields CANPPGTSGEPSTDTQYF. The whole variable domain, remainder taken from reference TRBV28 and TRBJ2-3, is DVKVTQSSRYLVKRTGEKVFLECVQDMDHENMFWYRQDPGLGLRLIYFSYDVKMKEKGDIPEGYSVSREKKERFSLILESASTNQTSMYLCANPPGTSGEPSTDTQYFGPGTRLTVL.

As for this clone: Different DNA sequences within this sample yield the same CDR3. The chain recombines TRBV6-6 with TRBJ1-1, with D uncertain. Per germline, CDR1 MNHNY and CDR2 SVGAGI (reference sequence). Trimming removed 2 bases from V and 1 base from J, with 8 bases in between. The CDR3 extends over 14 amino acids. The CDR3 reads CASSYVGPNTEAFF. Written as DNA, the CDR3 is TGTGCCAGCAGTTACGTGGGTCCGAACACTGAAGCTTTCTTT.

This chain links TRBV16 with TRBJ1-1; no reliable D call. This CDR3 has 14 amino acids. The V end was cut by 0 bases, the J end by 1 base, with 6 bases between. Germline CDR1 is KGHSY and CDR2 is FQNENV. The CDR3 DNA is TGTGCCAGCAGCCAATCGAGGCAGAACACTGAAGCTTTCTTT. The encoded protein is CASSQSRQNTEAFF.